The source of this T cell receptor beta chain is a study of technical replicates of blood from a handful of donors. Profiled with immunoSEQ multiplex PCR; TCRdb holds only in-frame clones, not every one. The sample holds approximately 75,000 clones, approximately 96% seen once. From germline, CDR1 is SEHNR and CDR2 FQNEAQ (reference sequence). Trimming stripped 4 bases from V and 5 bases from J, with 21 bases between. There are 16 residues in the CDR3. The gene calls are TRBV7-9 and TRBJ2-7; D uncertain. The sequence came from a human donor in good health. Material for sequencing was T cells isolated from PBMCs. CDR3 nucleotide sequence: TGTGCCAGCAGCTCCCCTCTGGGCGTGGGTGTGAACGAGCAGTACTTC. It yields the protein CASSSPLGVGVNEQYF.